The 8 T cell receptor beta chains in this list originate from one sample, sequenced in a study of control samples from healthy donors and cancer patients. Only in-frame clones appear in the TCRdb table, and some are missing; sequencing was by immunoSEQ multiplex PCR. The profile shows about 120,000 clones, approximately 90% of them singletons. Sequenced: blood. Receptors were obtained from a man aged 30 to 45 in good health.

The chain joins TRBV19 to TRBJ1-5; the D gene is possibly TRBD1 (6 bases). The CDR3 has 15 amino acids. Trimming left V 8 bases short and J 7 bases short, with 21 bases between. Germline V gives CDR1 LNHDA, CDR2 SQIVND (reference sequence). The CDR3 loop reads CASSPAQGREQPQHF. CDR3 coding DNA: TGTGCCAGTTCCCCCGCACAGGGAAGAGAACAGCCCCAGCATTTT. The variable domain in full, completed from reference TRBV19 and TRBJ1-5, reads DGGITQSPKYLFRKEGQNVTLSCEQNLNHDAMYWYRQDPGQGLRLIYYSQIVNDFQKGDIAEGYSVSREKKESFPLTVTSAQKNPTAFYLCASSPAQGREQPQHFGDGTRLSIL.

A few counts support this clone. The chain recombines TRBV3-1 (or the pseudogene TRBV3-2) with TRBJ1-2, with 9 bases lining up with TRBD1. CDR3 size: 15 residues. The ends lost 1 base at V and 7 bases at J; junction bases unmatched: 7. Germline CDR1 and CDR2: LGHDT and YNNKEL (reference sequence). The CDR3 loop reads CASSQGPGQGAGYTF. The CDR3 DNA sequence: TGTGCCAGCAGCCAAGGCCCGGGACAGGGTGCTGGCTACACCTTC.

This rearrangement joins TRBV13 to TRBJ1-2; no definite D call. V lost 3 bases and J 13 bases, leaving 12 bases between the germline ends. Germline V CDR1 and CDR2: PRHDT, FYEKMQ (reference sequence). This CDR3 has 11 residues. DNA of the CDR3: TGTGCCAGCAGCTTGGACTGGACCCCCACCTTC. It codes for CASSLDWTPTF.

This clone was seen only once. The chain combines TRBV10-3 with TRBJ1-4; D is unclear. Germline V gene lookup returns CDR1 ENHRY and CDR2 SYGVKD. There are 13 residues in the CDR3. V gave up 4 bases and J gave up 5 bases, with 8 bases separating them. CDR3 sequence reads: CAISGLSNEKLFF. The CDR3 DNA reads TGTGCCATCAGTGGTCTTTCGAATGAAAAACTGTTTTTT.

The V call is TRBV6-1, the J call TRBJ1-5, with 7 bases fitting TRBD1. J gave up 4 bases and V 4 bases, and 10 bases lay outside the gene matches. The CDR3 length is 16 residues. The germline V gene has CDR1 MNHNS and CDR2 SASEGT. The chain's CDR3 is CASSADHRGGNQPQHF. CDR3 coding DNA: TGTGCCAGCAGTGCGGATCACAGGGGCGGGAATCAGCCCCAGCATTTT.

This rearrangement joins TRBV30 to TRBJ1-2; no firm D call. The V and J ends lost 2 bases and 4 bases respectively, with 11 bases between them. CDR1 is GTSNPN and CDR2 is SVGIG in the germline V gene (reference sequence). This CDR3 spans 13 amino acids. CDR3 nucleotides: TGTGCCTGGAGTTCCGACATGAGCTATGGCTACACCTTC. Translated, it gives CAWSSDMSYGYTF.

This chain uses TRBV18 with TRBJ1-4, with D possibly matching TRBD1 (5 bases). Trimming cost V 6 bases and J 8 bases, with 13 bases left between them. This CDR3 has 13 amino acids. CDR1 and CDR2 (germline): KGHSH, LQKENI. The CDR3 coding sequence is TGTGCCAGCTCCAGGGCGGGTGGCGAAAAACTGTTTTTT. Protein sequence: CASSRAGGEKLFF.

CDR3 residues: CASSITGTTSDTQYF. CDR3 DNA sequence: TGTGCCAGCAGCATTACGGGGACCACGTCTGATACGCAGTATTTT. The genes are TRBV7-3 and TRBJ2-3; D is possibly TRBD1 or TRBD2 (5 bases each). Between the trimmed V and J ends, which lost 5 bases and 6 bases, there was a span of 18 bases. This CDR3 spans 15 amino acids. CDR1 is SGHTA, CDR2 FQGTGA, per germline.